The 8 T cell receptor beta chains presented below share a single source sample, sequenced in a study of human T cells and chemical hapten exposure. In TCRdb, the RACE reads were re-called with MiXCR into one record per CDR3 protein. The sample yields some 180,000 distinct CDR3 sequences, about a fifth seen once. Time point: patch test 1, 2 weeks after DPC sensitization. Treatment denoted: therapeutic diphenylcyclopropenone sensitization with weekly scalp DPC. This sample comprised whole blood, obtained in connection with sensitization to the hapten diphenylcyclopropenone (DPC). The receptors derive from a woman in her forties or fifties with alopecia areata. Some clones in this sample may be carry-over from other donors' samples.

The J gene is TRBJ2-7, the V gene TRBV21-1; the table's TRBD2 call for D was not verified on the DNA. TRBV21-1 is a documented pseudogene. This CDR3 comprises 14 residues. This CDR3 reads CASSSAGETYEQYF. CDR3 bases: TGTGCCAGCAGCTCAGCGGGAGAAACCTACGAGCAGTACTTC.

The chain has TRBV18 and TRBJ1-2; maybe TRBD1 (5 bases). Looked up from germline, CDR1 is KGHSH and CDR2 is LQKENI. Trimming took 0 bases from V and 8 from J, leaving 10 bases between them. CDR3 length: 13 residues. The CDR3 sequence: CASSPPGPSGYTF. CDR3 coding DNA: TGTGCCAGCTCACCACCGGGGCCGAGCGGCTACACCTTC.

The chain is built from TRBV7-6 and TRBJ1-2, with TRBD1 matching 8 bases. The trim removed 5 bases at V and 4 bases at J, leaving 12 bases unmatched. Germline V gene sequence: CDR1 SGHVS, CDR2 FNYEAQ. CDR3 length: 16 amino acids. The CDR3 reads CASSPNSFDRGYGYTF. In DNA form, the CDR3 reads TGTGCCAGCAGCCCAAACTCTTTCGACAGGGGCTATGGCTACACCTTC.

The rearrangement joins TRBV20-1 to TRBJ1-6; 8 bases align to TRBD1. Germline trimming cut 5 bases from V and 7 bases from J; bases unmatched to any gene: 4. Germline V gene lookup returns CDR1 DFQATT and CDR2 SNEGSKA (reference sequence). This CDR3 comprises 13 residues. Here the CDR3 DNA reads TGCAGTGCTCCTGACAGGGGAAATTCACCCCTCCACTTT. Its protein is CSAPDRGNSPLHF.

This clonotype was observed at least ten times. This rearrangement joins TRBV29-1 to TRBJ1-1; perhaps TRBD1 as D (6 bases). The germline gives CDR1 SQVTM, CDR2 ANQGSEA. This CDR3 contains 14 residues. Trimming left V 1 base short and J 0 bases short, with 9 bases between. DNA of the CDR3: TGCAGCGTTGAAGGACAGGCATTGAACACTGAAGCTTTCTTT. This codes for CSVEGQALNTEAFF. Looking up the rest from reference TRBV29-1 and TRBJ1-1 gives the full variable domain: SAVISQKPSRDICQRGTSLTIQCQVDSQVTMMFWYRQQPGQSLTLIATANQGSEATYESGFVIDKFPISRPNLTFSTLTVSNMSPEDSSIYLCSVEGQALNTEAFFGQGTRLTVV.

The J gene is TRBJ2-2, the V gene TRBV20-1; D is perhaps TRBD2 (6 bases). Germline CDR1 is DFQATT and CDR2 is SNEGSKA (reference sequence). The ends were cut back, 0 bases at V and 0 bases at J, with 14 bases in the middle. The CDR3 is 17 residues long. The CDR3 protein is CSARDPGDSSNTGELFF. CDR3 in DNA: TGCAGTGCTAGAGACCCGGGGGACTCCTCGAACACCGGGGAGCTGTTTTTT.

With regard to this clonotype: One end of the junction does not line up with germline, which may come from a read error. V and J are TRBV6-2 or TRBV6-3 and TRBJ2-7; D could derive from TRBD1 or TRBD2 (5 bases each). Germline V gives CDR1 MNHEY, CDR2 SVGEGT. The CDR3 is 14 residues long. The CDR3 sequence: CASIGADHLYEQCF. CDR3 bases: TGTGCCAGCATCGGGGCAGATCATCTGTACGAGCAGTGCTTC.

The chain uses TRBV29-1 and TRBJ2-1; TRBD1 agrees at 9 bases. The germline CDR1 and CDR2 sequences are SQVTM and ANQGSEA. J lost 2 bases, V lost 4 bases, and 6 bases had no gene match. The CDR3 totals 15 residues. The CDR3 nucleotides read TGCAGCGTTGGACAGGGGGAAGTCGCCTACAATGAGCAGTTCTTC. Protein product: CSVGQGEVAYNEQFF.